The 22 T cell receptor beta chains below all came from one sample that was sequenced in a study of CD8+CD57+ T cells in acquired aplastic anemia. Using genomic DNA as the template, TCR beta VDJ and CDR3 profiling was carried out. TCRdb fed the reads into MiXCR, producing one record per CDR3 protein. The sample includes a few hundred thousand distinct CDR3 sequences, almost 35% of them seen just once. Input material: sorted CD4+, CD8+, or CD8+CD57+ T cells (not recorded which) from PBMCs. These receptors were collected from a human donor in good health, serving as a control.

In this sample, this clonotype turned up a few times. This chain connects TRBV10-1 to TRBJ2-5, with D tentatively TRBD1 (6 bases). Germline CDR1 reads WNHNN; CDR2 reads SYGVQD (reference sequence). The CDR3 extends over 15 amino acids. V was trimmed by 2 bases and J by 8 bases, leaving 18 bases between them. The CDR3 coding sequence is TGCGCCAGCAGTGAGAGTAGGCAGGGGATCAGTACCCAGTACTTC. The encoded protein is CASSESRQGISTQYF.

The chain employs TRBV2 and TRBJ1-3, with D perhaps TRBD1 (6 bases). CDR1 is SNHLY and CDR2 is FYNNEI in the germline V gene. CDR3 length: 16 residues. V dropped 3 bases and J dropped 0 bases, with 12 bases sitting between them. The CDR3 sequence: CASSEYADSSGNTIYF. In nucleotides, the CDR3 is TGTGCCAGCAGTGAGTACGCGGACAGCTCTGGAAACACCATATATTTT.

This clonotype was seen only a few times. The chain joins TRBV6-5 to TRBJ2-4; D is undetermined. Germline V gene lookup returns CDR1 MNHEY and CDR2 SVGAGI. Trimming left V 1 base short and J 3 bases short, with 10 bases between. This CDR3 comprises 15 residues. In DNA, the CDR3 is TGTGCCAGCAGTTACTGGGTTGTCGGCAAAAACATTCAGTACTTC. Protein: CASSYWVVGKNIQYF.

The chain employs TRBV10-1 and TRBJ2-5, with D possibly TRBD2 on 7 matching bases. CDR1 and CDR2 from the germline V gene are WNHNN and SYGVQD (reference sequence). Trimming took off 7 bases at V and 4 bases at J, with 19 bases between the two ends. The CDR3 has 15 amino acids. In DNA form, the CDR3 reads TGCGCCAGCAATGAAACGGGGGGCGCGGGAGAGACCCAGTACTTC. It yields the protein CASNETGGAGETQYF.

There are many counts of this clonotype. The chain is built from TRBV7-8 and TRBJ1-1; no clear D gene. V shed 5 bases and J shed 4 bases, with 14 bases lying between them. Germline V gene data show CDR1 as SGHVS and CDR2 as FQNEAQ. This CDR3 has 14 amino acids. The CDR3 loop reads CASSRSRLGTEAFF. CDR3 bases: TGTGCCAGCAGCAGGAGTCGCTTAGGCACTGAAGCTTTCTTT.

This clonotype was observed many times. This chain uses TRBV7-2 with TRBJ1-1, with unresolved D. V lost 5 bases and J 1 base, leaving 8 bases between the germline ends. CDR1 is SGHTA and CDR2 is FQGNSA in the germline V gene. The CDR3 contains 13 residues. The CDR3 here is CASSPTPNTEAFF. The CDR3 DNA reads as TGTGCCAGCAGCCCGACACCGAACACTGAAGCTTTCTTT.

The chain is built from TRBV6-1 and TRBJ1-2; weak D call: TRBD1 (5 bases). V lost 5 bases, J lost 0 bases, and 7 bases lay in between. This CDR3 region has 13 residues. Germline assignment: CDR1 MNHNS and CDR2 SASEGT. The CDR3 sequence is CASSQGSNYGYTF. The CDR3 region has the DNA TGTGCCAGCAGTCAGGGATCTAACTATGGCTACACCTTC.

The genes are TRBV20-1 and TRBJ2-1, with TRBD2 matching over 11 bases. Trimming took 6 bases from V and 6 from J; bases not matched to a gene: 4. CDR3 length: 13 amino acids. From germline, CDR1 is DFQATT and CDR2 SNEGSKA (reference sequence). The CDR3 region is CSAGGTSGNEQFF. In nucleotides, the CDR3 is TGCAGTGCGGGCGGGACTAGCGGCAATGAGCAGTTCTTC.

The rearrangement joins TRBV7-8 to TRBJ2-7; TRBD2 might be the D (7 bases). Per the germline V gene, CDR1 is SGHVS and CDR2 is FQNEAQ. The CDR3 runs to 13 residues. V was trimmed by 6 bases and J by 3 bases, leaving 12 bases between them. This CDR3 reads CASRAGAFYEQYF. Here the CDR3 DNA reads TGTGCCAGCAGGGCGGGGGCCTTCTACGAGCAGTACTTC. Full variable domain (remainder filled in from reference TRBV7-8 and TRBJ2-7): GAGVSQSPRYKVAKRGQDVALRCDPISGHVSLFWYQQALGQGPEFLTYFQNEAQLDKSGLPSDRFFAERPEGSVSTLKIQRTQQEDSAVYLCASRAGAFYEQYFGPGTRLTVT.

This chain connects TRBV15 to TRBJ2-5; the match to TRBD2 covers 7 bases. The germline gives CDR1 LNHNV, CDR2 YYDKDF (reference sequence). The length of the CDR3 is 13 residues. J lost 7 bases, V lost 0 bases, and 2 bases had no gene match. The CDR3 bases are TGTGCCACCAGCAGAGAAGGCGGGGGGACCCAGTACTTC. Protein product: CATSREGGGTQYF.

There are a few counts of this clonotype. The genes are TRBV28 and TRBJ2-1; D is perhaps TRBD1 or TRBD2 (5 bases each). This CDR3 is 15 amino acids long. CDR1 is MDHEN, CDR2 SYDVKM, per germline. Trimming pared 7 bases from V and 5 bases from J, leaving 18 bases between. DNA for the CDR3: TGTGCCAGCACCACGGGACCGACCCTGAACAATGAGCAGTTCTTC. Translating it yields CASTTGPTLNNEQFF.

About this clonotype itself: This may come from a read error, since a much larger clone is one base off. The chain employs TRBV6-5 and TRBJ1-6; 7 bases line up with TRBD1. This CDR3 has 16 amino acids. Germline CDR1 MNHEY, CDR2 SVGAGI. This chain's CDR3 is CACSWDSSKGHSPLHF. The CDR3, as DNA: TGTGCCTGCAGTTGGGACAGTTCCAAAGGACATTCACCCCTCCACTTT.

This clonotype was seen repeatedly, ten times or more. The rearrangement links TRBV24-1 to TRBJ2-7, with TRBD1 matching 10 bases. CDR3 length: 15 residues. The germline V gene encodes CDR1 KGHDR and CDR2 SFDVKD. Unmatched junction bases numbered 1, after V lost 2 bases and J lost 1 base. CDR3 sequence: CATSDWTGGSYEQYF. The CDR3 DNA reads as TGTGCCACCAGTGATTGGACAGGGGGATCCTACGAGCAGTACTTC.

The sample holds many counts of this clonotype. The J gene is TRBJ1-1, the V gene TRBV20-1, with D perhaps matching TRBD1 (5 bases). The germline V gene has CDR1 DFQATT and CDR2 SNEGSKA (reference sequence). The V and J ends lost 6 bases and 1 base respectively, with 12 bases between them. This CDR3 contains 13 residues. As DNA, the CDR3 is TGCAGTGCCCCGGGGGAACGGAACACTGAAGCTTTCTTT. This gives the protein CSAPGERNTEAFF.

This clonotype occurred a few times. Written as DNA, the CDR3 is TGTGCCAGCTCACCAGGGCCGGGACAGGTCTACGAGCAGTACTTC. Translated, it gives CASSPGPGQVYEQYF. This sequence joins TRBV18 and TRBJ2-7, with 8 bases matching TRBD1. The CDR3 length is 15 residues. The germline V gene encodes CDR1 KGHSH and CDR2 LQKENI. V gave up 2 bases and J gave up 3 bases; unmatched junction bases: 6.

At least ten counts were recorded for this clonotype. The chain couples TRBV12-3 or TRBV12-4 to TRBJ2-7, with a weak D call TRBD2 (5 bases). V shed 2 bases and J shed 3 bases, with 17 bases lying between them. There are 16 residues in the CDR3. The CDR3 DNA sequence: TGTGCCAGCAGTTTACCCCTCCCGGGAAAGGTCTACGAGCAGTACTTC. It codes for CASSLPLPGKVYEQYF.

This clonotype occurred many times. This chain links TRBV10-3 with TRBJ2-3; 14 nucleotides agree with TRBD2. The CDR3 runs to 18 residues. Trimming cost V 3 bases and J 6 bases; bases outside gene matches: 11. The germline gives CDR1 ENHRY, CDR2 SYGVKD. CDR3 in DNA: TGTGCCATCAGTGAAGGACTAGCGGGGGGACCCCCGTGGGATACGCAGTATTTT. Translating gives CAISEGLAGGPPWDTQYF.

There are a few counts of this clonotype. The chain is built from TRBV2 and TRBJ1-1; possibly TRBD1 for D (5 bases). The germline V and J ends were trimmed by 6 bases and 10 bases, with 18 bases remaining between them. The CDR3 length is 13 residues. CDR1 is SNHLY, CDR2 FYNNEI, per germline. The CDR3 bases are TGTGCCAGCAGCACCGCCGGGACCTCGGGAGCTTTCTTT. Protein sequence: CASSTAGTSGAFF.

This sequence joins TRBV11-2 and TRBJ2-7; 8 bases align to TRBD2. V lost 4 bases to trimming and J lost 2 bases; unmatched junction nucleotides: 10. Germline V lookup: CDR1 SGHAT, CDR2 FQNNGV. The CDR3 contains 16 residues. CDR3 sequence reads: CASSSSLLAAPYEQYF. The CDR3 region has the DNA TGTGCCAGCAGCTCATCCCTACTAGCGGCCCCCTACGAGCAGTACTTC.

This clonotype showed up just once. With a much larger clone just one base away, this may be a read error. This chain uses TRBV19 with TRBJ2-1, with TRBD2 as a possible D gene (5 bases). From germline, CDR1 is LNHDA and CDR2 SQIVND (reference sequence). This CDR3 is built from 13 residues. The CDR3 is CASSADYSNERFF. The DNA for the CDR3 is TGTGCCAGTAGTGCCGACTATTCGAATGAGCGGTTCTTC.

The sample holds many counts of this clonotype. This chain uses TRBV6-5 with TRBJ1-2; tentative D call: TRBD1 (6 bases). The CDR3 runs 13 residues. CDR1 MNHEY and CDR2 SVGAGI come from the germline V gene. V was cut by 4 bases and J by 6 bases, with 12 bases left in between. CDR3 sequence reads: CASSFTGLHGYTF. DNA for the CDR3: TGTGCCAGCAGTTTCACAGGGCTCCATGGCTACACCTTC.

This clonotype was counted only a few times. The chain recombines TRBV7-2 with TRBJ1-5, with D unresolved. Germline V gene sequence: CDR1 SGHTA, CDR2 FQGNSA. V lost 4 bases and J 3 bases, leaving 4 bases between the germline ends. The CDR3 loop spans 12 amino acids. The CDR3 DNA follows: TGTGCCAGCAGCTACAACAATCAGCCCCAGCATTTT. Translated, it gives CASSYNNQPQHF.